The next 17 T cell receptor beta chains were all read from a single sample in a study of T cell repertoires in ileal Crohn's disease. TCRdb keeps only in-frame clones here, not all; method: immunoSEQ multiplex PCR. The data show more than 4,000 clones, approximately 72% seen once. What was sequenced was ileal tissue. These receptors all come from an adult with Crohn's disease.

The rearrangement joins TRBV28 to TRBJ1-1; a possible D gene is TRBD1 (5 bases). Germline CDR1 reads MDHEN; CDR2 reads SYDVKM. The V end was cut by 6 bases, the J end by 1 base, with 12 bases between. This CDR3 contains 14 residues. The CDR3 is CASSRGGANTEAFF. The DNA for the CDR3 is TGTGCCAGCAGCCGAGGCGGGGCGAACACTGAAGCTTTCTTT.

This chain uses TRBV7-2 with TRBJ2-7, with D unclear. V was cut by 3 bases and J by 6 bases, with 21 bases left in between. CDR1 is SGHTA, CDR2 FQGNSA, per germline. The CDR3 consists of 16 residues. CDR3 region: CASSLSFQWSQSEQYF. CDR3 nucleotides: TGTGCCAGCAGCTTGTCTTTTCAGTGGTCTCAATCCGAGCAGTACTTC.

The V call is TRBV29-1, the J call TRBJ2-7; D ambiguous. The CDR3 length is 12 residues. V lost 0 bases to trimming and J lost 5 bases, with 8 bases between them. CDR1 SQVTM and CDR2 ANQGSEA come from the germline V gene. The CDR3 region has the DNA TGCAGCGTTGAAGAAACGGTAGACGAGCAGTACTTC. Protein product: CSVEETVDEQYF.

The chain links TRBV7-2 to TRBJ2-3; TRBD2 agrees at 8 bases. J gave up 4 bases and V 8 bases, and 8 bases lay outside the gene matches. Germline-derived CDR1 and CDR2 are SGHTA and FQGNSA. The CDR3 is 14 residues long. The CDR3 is CASRLGGGSDTQYF. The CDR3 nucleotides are TGTGCCAGCCGACTGGGCGGGGGGTCAGATACGCAGTATTTT.

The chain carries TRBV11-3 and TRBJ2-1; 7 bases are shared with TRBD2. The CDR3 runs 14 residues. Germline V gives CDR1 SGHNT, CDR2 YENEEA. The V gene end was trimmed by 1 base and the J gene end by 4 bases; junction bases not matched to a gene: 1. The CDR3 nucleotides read TGTGCCAGCAGCTTAGCGGGAGGTTACAATGAGCAGTTCTTC. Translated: CASSLAGGYNEQFF.

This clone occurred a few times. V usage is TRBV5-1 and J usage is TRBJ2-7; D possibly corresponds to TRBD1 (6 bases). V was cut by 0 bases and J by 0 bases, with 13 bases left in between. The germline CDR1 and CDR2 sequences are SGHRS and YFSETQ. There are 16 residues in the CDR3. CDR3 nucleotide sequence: TGCGCCAGCAGCTTGGCCTCCCAGGGGCACTCCTACGAGCAGTACTTC. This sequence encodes CASSLASQGHSYEQYF.

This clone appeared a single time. CDR3: CASSDIQGRSYNEQFF. CDR3 nucleotides: TGTGCCAGCAGTGACATACAGGGGCGATCCTACAATGAGCAGTTCTTC. V gene TRBV6-1 combines with J gene TRBJ2-1, with 7 positions matching TRBD1. CDR1 is MNHNS, CDR2 SASEGT, per germline. The length of the CDR3 is 16 residues. V lost 3 bases and J lost 1; bases outside the gene matches: 6.

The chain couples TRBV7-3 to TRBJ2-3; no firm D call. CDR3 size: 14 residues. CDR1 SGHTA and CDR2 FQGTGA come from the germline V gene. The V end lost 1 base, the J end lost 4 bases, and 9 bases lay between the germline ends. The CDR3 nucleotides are TGTGCCAGCAGCTTAAGTGGGCGAGCAGATACGCAGTATTTT. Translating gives CASSLSGRADTQYF.

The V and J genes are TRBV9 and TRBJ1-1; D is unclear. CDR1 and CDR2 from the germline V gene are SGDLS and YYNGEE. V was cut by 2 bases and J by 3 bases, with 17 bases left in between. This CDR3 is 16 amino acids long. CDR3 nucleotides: TGTGCCAGCAGCGTCGATCTAAGAGCCCCGGACACTGAAGCTTTCTTT. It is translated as CASSVDLRAPDTEAFF.

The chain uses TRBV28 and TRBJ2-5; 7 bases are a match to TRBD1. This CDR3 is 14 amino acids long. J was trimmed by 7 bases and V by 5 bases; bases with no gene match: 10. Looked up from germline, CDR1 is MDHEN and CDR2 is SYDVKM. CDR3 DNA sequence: TGTGCCAGCAGTACGACAGGGAAAATTCGGACCCAGTACTTC. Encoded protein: CASSTTGKIRTQYF.

CDR3 loop: CASSRTGQKSTDTQYF. The DNA for the CDR3 is TGCGCCAGCAGCCGGACGGGACAGAAGAGCACAGATACGCAGTATTTT. The V and J genes are TRBV4-3 and TRBJ2-3; 7 bases align to TRBD1. The CDR3 is 16 residues long. Unmatched junction bases numbered 7, after V lost 4 bases and J lost 0 bases. In germline, CDR1 is LGHNA, CDR2 YSLEER.

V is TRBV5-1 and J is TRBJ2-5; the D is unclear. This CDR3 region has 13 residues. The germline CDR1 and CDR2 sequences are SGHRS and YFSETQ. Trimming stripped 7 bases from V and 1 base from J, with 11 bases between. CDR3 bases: TGCGCCAGCTATAGCAAACTCCAAGAGACCCAGTACTTC. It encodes CASYSKLQETQYF.

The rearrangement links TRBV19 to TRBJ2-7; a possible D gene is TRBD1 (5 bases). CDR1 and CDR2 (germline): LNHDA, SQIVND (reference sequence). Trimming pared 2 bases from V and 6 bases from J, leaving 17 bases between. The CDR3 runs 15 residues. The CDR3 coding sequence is TGTGCCAGTAGTATAAAGGACACCTCCTTCGTCGAGCAGTACTTC. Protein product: CASSIKDTSFVEQYF.

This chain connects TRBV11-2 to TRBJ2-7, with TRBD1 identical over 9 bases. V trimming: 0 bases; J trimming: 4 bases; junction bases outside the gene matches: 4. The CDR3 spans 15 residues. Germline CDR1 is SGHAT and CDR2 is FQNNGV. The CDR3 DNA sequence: TGTGCCAGCAGCTTAGAACAGGGGGCTTCGTACGAGCAGTACTTC. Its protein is CASSLEQGASYEQYF.

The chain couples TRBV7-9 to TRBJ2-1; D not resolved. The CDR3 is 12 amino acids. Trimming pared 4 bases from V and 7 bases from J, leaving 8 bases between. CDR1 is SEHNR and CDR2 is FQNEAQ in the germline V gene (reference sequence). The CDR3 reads CASSSTRNEQFF. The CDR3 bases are TGTGCCAGCAGCTCGACAAGAAATGAGCAGTTCTTC.

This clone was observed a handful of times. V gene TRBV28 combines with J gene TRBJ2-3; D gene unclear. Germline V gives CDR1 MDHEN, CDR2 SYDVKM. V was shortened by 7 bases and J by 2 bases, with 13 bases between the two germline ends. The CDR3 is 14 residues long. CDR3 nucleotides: TGTGCCAGCAATGAGCCTACTATCACAGATACGCAGTATTTT. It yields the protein CASNEPTITDTQYF.

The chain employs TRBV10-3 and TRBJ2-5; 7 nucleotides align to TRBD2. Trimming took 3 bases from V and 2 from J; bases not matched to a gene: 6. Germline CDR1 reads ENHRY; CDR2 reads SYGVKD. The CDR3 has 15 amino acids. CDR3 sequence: CAISEGAGIQETQYF. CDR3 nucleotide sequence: TGTGCCATCAGTGAAGGAGCGGGAATTCAAGAGACCCAGTACTTC.